This TCR beta chain originates from a study of shared clonotypes between healthy human individuals. Regarding the study as a whole: What rarefaction showed was incomplete sorted-subset sequencing despite large depth.

Template for every sorted-subset replicate PCR totaled about 0.2 ug DNA, roughly 30,000 T cell genomes. Clones were read by immunoSEQ multiplex PCR, and TCRdb kept only the in-frame ones, dropping some. The table includes millions of clones, 85% to 95% detected once. Adult donors, all healthy and HIV-negative, had no recent acute infections or vaccinations. Division of CD4+ cells produced a CD45RA+ naive subset and a CD45RA-negative memory subset. Points on this clone: The antigen is not known.

CDR3 length equals 17 residues. Germline CDR1 and CDR2: SGHTA and FQGNSA. The V segment lost 1 base and the J segment 4 bases; nucleotides outside the gene matches: 12. Material for sequencing was naive CD4+ T cells sorted from blood. Subset defined: CD45RA+ positively selected. The J gene is TRBJ2-5, the V gene TRBV7-2, with 7 bases that match TRBD2. This clonotype was obtained from a man between 18 and 35 years old in good health. CDR3 amino acids: CASSLGYGHTGGETQYF. CDR3 sequence (DNA): TGTGCCAGCAGCTTAGGTTATGGCCATACGGGAGGAGAGACCCAGTACTTC.